This T cell receptor beta chain comes out of a study of blood T cell repertoires in COVID-19. About the study: Acute-phase and convalescent COVID-19 samples originated in the United States, Italy and Spain. The analysed material was cDNA or gDNA that came from T cells, B-cell-depleted T cells, or PBMCs.

Per the study methods: Scientists estimated how many nucleated cells there were by amplifying reference gene primers. Profiled with immunoSEQ multiplex PCR; TCRdb holds only in-frame clones, not every one. The V and J calls and clone size come from that table; D and trimming were worked out from the DNA. The repertoire includes just under 85,000 clones, 75% to 85% of them detected once, and roughly 30% sits in the top ten. With V trimmed by 4 bases and J by 4 bases, 9 bases remained unmatched. CDR1 is LGHDT and CDR2 is YNNKEL in the germline V gene (reference sequence). This CDR3 spans 18 amino acids.

Sequenced: peripheral blood. This clonotype was sampled from a woman older than 75 with acute or convalescent COVID-19. This rearrangement joins TRBV3-1 (or the pseudogene TRBV3-2) to TRBJ2-1, with 14 bases identical to TRBD2. CDR3 residues: CASSPGTSGSGGYNEQFF. In DNA, the CDR3 is TGTGCCAGCAGCCCTGGGACTAGCGGGAGCGGGGGGTACAATGAGCAGTTCTTC.